A selection of T cell receptor beta chains follows, all from one sample in a study of graft-versus-host responses after intestinal transplantation. Profiled with immunoSEQ multiplex PCR; TCRdb holds only in-frame clones, not every one. Of 25,000 to 35,000 clones listed, roughly 80% were seen once; the top ten hold around a fifth. The antigens for these receptors are not known. Here the sequenced sample was unstimulated CD8+ T cells sorted from spleen or lymph node cells, taken before intestinal transplant. These receptors were collected from a human donor who received an intestinal transplant. Both conserved end residues are trimmed from each CDR3. Size is stated for part of the rows, as once, few or many counts, or as a class when the clone is expanded.

len	v_gene	j_gene	abundance	CDR3aa
13	TRBV4-1	TRBJ1-5	-	ASSQVGEGNQPQH
12	TRBV4-1	TRBJ1-2	once	ASSQLDKNYGYT
14	TRBV5-4	TRBJ1-1	-	ASSSLYRESKDEAF
14	TRBV28	TRBJ2-2	few	ASSIRDSYLPGELF
12	TRBV5-1	TRBJ2-5	-	ASSSSGSEETQY
11	TRBV15	TRBJ2-2	-	ASGTGRTGELF
13	TRBV27	TRBJ2-1	-	ASTERTSGGDEQF
11	TRBV7-8	TRBJ1-1	-	ASSPYTGTEAF
12	TRBV12-5	TRBJ1-2	-	ASGLGEGKNGYT
13	TRBV6-4	TRBJ2-1	-	ASSERAGGLNEQF
15	TRBV15	TRBJ2-3	-	ATSRLTGTGSGDTQY
12	TRBV28	TRBJ1-4	once	ASSLSHRGEKLF
12	TRBV2	TRBJ1-6	-	ASRAWGGNSPLH
13	TRBV6-1	TRBJ2-7	-	ASRSGTGEAYEQY
14	TRBV2	TRBJ1-1	-	ASSVYAGTMNTEAF
10	TRBV6-1	TRBJ2-3	-	ASSGDTTTQY
12	TRBV5-5	TRBJ2-7	once	ASRKDRISYEQY
12	TRBV4-1	TRBJ2-7	-	ASSPGQGTYEQY
11	TRBV7-6	TRBJ2-1	-	ASSFGRGVEQF
13	TRBV7-2	TRBJ2-5	few	ASSLVSSSGETQY
14	TRBV28	TRBJ2-1	-	ASSSEGTGSYNEQF
11	TRBV9	TRBJ1-2	-	ASSVARDYGYT
11	TRBV7-9	TRBJ2-7	-	ASSFQDSYEQY
13	TRBV7-4	TRBJ1-2	-	ASSPRTGWYYGYT
10	TRBV2	TRBJ1-1	-	ASSDFPAEAF
13	TRBV28	TRBJ2-1	-	ASSLSTSRYNEQF
12	TRBV7-7	TRBJ1-6	-	ASSLSQFNSPLH
12	TRBV7-6	TRBJ1-6	-	ASSYGQDNSPLH
14	TRBV28	TRBJ1-1	once	ASSSTTEDRNTEAF
10	TRBV4-1	TRBJ1-1	-	ASSQGANEAF
13	TRBV11-2	TRBJ1-5	few	ASSPDSDLNQPQH
13	TRBV4-1	TRBJ1-2	-	ASSLTGGEDYGYT
13	TRBV7-3	TRBJ2-3	-	ASSLGLSSTDTQY
15	TRBV7-9	TRBJ2-4	-	ASSSSQGEGAKNIQY
11	TRBV10-2	TRBJ2-2	-	ASIGGRAGELF
12	TRBV6-5	TRBJ2-1	-	ASSLSWGGNEQF
11	TRBV18	TRBJ2-7	-	ASSRTRGYEQY
8	TRBV5-5	TRBJ2-7	-	ATTGYEQY
13	TRBV6-4	TRBJ2-1	-	ASSSGDRDNNEQF
13	TRBV11-2	TRBJ2-1	-	ASSSSRRGYNEQF
14	TRBV28	TRBJ1-2	few	ASSFEGALANYGYT
11	TRBV6-5	TRBJ1-4	-	ATRLTTNEKLF
13	TRBV27	TRBJ2-6	-	ASSRGGGGANVLT
11	TRBV19	TRBJ1-1	-	ASRPGPNTEAF
6	TRBV6-1	TRBJ2-1	-	ASSSQI
11	TRBV29-1	TRBJ2-1	few	SVEWTYYNEQF
12	TRBV28	TRBJ2-1	-	ASSLGGQENEQF
12	TRBV5-1	TRBJ1-4	-	ASSSGQGKEKLF
12	TRBV5-1	TRBJ2-7	few	ASSPGQGGIEQY
14	TRBV25-1	TRBJ2-7	-	ASSEWGTGTSYEQY
11	TRBV11-2	TRBJ2-1	-	ASSFFRDNEQF
10	TRBV27	TRBJ2-2	-	ATHGPTGELF
13	TRBV9	TRBJ2-1	-	ASSVAGEGYNEQF